This TCR beta chain comes out of a study of low-dose radiotherapy and immunotherapy resistance in tumors. Both TCRalpha and TCRbeta chains were reverse transcribed with V-gene-specific primers. The authors ran 20 PCR cycles to amplify TCRs with a constant-region primer and V-primer adapter. TCRdb used MiXCR to reprocess the reads, holding one entry per CDR3 protein. The table lists approximately 91,000 distinct CDR3 sequences, less than 25% of them singletons. This clonotype was counted ten times or more. Described time point: after trial treatment. Described treatment: LDRT plus nivolumab, ipilimumab, low-dose cyclophosphamide and aspirin (RACIN trial). It was nivolumab, ipilimumab, aspirin, low-dose cyclophosphamide and low-dose radiotherapy that donors received. The CDR3 sequence is 13 residues long. Germline CDR1 SQVTM, CDR2 ANQGSEA. Trimming removed 3 bases from V and 7 bases from J, with 14 bases in between.

This chain connects TRBV29-1 to TRBJ2-3; weak D call: TRBD2 (6 bases). This clonotype originated in a female donor with ovarian cancer. The material sequenced was PBMCs, taken after low-dose radiotherapy plus immunotherapy. CDR3 sequence reads: CSVDLGGRHTQYF. The CDR3 DNA follows: TGCAGCGTTGACTTGGGGGGAAGGCATACGCAGTATTTT.